This entry features one T cell receptor (beta chain) sequence. The data were obtained in a study of blood T cell repertoires in COVID-19. Study in general: Sources were T cells, B-cell-depleted T cells, or PBMCs; the material itself was cDNA or gDNA.

CDR3 length equals 14 residues. Trimming removed 6 bases at V and 5 bases at J, with 16 bases between. The V gene's germline CDR1 is MRHNA and CDR2 SNTAGT. The authors' processing: How many nucleated cells were present was estimated from reference gene primer amplification. TCRdb keeps only in-frame clones here, not all; method: immunoSEQ multiplex PCR. V, J and clone size are those of that table, while D and trimming were read from the DNA. The sample gives 150,000 to 200,000 clones, around 89% of which show up once; under 2% is in the top ten. The chain employs TRBV6-4 and TRBJ1-2; tentatively, D is TRBD1 (6 bases). The TCR originated in a man aged 18-30 years who had recovered from COVID-19. Sequencing used peripheral blood. The CDR3 here is CASSASQGPYGYTF. CDR3 nucleotide sequence: TGTGCCAGCAGCGCTTCTCAGGGGCCTTATGGCTACACCTTC.